This T cell receptor (beta chain) emerged from a study of blood T cell repertoires in COVID-19. Study-level information: Researchers got acute and convalescent COVID-19 samples from the United States, Italy and Spain. From T cells, B-cell-depleted T cells, or PBMCs came the material, which was cDNA or gDNA.

Under the authors' procedure: Estimation of nucleated cell counts relied on the amplification of reference gene primers. The protocol was immunoSEQ multiplex PCR, while the TCRdb copy is restricted to in-frame clones and leaves out a portion. V, J and clone size were drawn from that table, and D and trimming were deduced from the DNA. The table has approximately 160,000 clones, 84% seen once; the top ten hold 7.5% to 9.5%. The receptor's source is a man aged 35 to 55 who had recovered from COVID-19. Sequenced material: peripheral blood.

The CDR3 coding sequence is TGTGCCAGCAGCCAGACAGGGCCCCCCTCCTCTGGGGCCAACGTCCTGACTTTC. This codes for CASSQTGPPSSGANVLTF. The V and J genes are TRBV7-9 and TRBJ2-6; 7 bases fit TRBD1. CDR3 size: 18 residues. J was trimmed by 0 bases and V by 5 bases; bases with no gene match: 10. Looked up from germline, CDR1 is SEHNR and CDR2 is FQNEAQ (reference sequence).